This T cell receptor (beta chain) was sequenced during a study of T cell changes during pregnancy in multiple sclerosis. Only in-frame clones appear in the TCRdb table, and some are missing; sequencing was by immunoSEQ multiplex PCR. The table has about 92,000 clones, around 92% seen once; the top ten hold around 2.5%. The V segment lost 2 bases and the J segment 7 bases; nucleotides outside the gene matches: 14. The CDR3 extends over 17 amino acids. Germline loops: CDR1 LGHNA, CDR2 YSLEER. This clonotype originated in a female donor with multiple sclerosis, enrolled in a pregnancy study. The sequencing used peripheral blood, collected in the first trimester of pregnancy. This chain joins TRBV4-3 and TRBJ2-1; 7 nucleotides align to TRBD1. The CDR3 DNA follows: TGCGCCAGCAGCCAAAACCTTCCAGGGGGATTCGGGAATGAGCAGTTCTTC. This encodes CASSQNLPGGFGNEQFF.